In its sample, the clone carrying this TCR beta chain was seen a few times. This record comes from a study of blood T cell repertoires in COVID-19. This table comes from immunoSEQ multiplex PCR, and its TCRdb copy is limited to in-frame clones, with some not included. This table has some 180,000 clones, about four fifths appearing once. The CDR3 runs 12 residues. The V segment lost 3 bases and the J segment 10 bases; nucleotides outside the gene matches: 4. Germline CDR1 MNHNS, CDR2 SASEGT. The sequence derives from a woman over 75 with COVID-19, enrolled during active disease. This rearrangement joins TRBV6-1 to TRBJ1-1, with 8 bases that match TRBD1. The specimen was peripheral blood. CDR3 loop: CASSDWTGRAFF. In DNA, the CDR3 is TGTGCCAGCAGTGATTGGACAGGGAGAGCTTTCTTT.